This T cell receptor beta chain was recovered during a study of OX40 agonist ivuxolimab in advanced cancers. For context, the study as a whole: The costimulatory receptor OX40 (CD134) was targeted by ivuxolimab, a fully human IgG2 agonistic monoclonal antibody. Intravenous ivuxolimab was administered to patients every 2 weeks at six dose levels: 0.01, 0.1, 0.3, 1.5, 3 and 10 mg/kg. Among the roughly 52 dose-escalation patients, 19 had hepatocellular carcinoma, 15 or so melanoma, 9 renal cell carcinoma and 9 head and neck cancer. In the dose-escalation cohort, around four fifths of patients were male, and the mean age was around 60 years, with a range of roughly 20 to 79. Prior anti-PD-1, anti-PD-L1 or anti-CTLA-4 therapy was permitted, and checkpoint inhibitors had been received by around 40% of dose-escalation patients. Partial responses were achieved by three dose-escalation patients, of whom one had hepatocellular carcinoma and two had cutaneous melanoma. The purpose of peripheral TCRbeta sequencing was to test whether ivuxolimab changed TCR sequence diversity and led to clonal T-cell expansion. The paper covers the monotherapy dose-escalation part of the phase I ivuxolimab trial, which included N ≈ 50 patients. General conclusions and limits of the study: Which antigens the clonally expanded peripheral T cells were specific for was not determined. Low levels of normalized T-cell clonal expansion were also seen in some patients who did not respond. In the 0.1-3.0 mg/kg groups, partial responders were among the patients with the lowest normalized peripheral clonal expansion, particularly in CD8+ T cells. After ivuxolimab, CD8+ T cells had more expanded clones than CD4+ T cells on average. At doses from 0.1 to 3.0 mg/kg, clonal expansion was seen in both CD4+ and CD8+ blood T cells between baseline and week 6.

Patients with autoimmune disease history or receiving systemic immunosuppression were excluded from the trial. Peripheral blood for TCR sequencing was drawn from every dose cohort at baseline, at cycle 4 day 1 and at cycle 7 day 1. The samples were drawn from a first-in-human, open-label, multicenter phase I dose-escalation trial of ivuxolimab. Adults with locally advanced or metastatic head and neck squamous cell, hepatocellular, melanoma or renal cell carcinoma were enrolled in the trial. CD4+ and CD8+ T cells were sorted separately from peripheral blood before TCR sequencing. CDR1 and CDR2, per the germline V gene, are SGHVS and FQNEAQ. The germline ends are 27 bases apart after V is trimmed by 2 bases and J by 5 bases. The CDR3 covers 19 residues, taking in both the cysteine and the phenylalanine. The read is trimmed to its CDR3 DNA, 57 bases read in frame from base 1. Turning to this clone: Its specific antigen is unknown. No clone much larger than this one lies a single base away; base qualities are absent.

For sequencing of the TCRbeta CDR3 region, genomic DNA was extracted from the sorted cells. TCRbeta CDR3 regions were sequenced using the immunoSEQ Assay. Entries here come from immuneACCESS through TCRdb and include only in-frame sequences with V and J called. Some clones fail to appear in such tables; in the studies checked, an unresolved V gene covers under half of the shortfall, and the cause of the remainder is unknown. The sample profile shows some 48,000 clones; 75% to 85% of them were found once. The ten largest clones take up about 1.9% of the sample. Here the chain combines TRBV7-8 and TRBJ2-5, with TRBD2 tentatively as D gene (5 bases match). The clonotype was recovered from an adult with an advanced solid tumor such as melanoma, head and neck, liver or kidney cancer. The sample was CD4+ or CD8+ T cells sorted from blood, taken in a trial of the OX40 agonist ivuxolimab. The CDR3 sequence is CASSLSGSRRGWAKETQYF. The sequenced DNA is TGTGCCAGCAGCTTAAGTGGGTCCAGAAGAGGGTGGGCAAAGGAGACCCAGTACTTC.